This T cell receptor (beta chain) was sequenced for a study of blood T cell repertoires in COVID-19. At the level of the study: There were acute and convalescent COVID-19 samples, and they came from the United States, Italy and Spain. T cells, B-cell-depleted T cells, or PBMCs supplied cDNA or gDNA.

Original processing notes: Amplified reference gene primers provided the basis for estimating nucleated cell counts. Sequenced by immunoSEQ multiplex PCR; TCRdb stores in-frame clones only, minus some. The DNA was the basis for D and trimming; V, J and clone size are from that table. Here the sample spans over 200,000 clones, more than 75% being singletons. The CDR3 runs to 15 residues. Looked up from germline, CDR1 is KGHDR and CDR2 is SFDVKD. The germline V and J ends were trimmed by 5 bases and 7 bases, with 19 bases remaining between them. The receptor comes from a woman in her forties with acute or convalescent COVID-19. Source material: peripheral blood. J is TRBJ1-1 and V is TRBV24-1; D may be TRBD1 (5 bases). CDR3 sequence reads: CATSGGPRSRYEAFF. DNA for the CDR3: TGTGCCACCAGTGGGGGCCCGCGCTCCCGCTATGAAGCTTTCTTT.